The sample holds many counts of the clone carrying this TCR beta chain. The record originates from a study of T-cell memory formation after mild COVID-19. The wider study: Largely, TCR clusters stayed within a single donor.

This CDR3 contains 15 residues. Trimming pared 3 bases from V and 4 bases from J, leaving 14 bases between. The authors produced TCR alpha and TCR beta cDNA libraries with sample barcodes and UMIs by 5'RACE using constant-segment primers. In TCRdb, the 5' RACE reads were re-called with MiXCR into one record per CDR3 protein. The sample carries about 320,000 distinct CDR3 sequences, 14% recorded once. The sequencing sample was made of PBMCs or a T cell subset sorted from them (not recorded which). The source of this sequence is a man in his late teens or twenties who had mild COVID-19 (a few samples of this study predate the infection). Cell type and time point are not known. The rearrangement uses TRBV12-3 or TRBV12-4 and TRBJ2-3; D is perhaps TRBD2 (6 bases). CDR3 DNA: TGTGCCAGCAGTTTCTGGGGCGGGGCTGCAGATACGCAGTATTTT. Its translation is CASSFWGGAADTQYF.